Shown below are 31 T cell receptor beta chains from a single sample sequenced in a study of blood T cell repertoires in COVID-19. Sequenced by immunoSEQ multiplex PCR; TCRdb stores in-frame clones only, minus some. Altogether 150,000 to 200,000 clones are present, about 88% being singletons, with the ten largest covering approximately 6%. The sequencing sample was made of peripheral blood. Receptor source: a man in his forties or fifties with active or convalescent COVID-19.

The chain combines TRBV12-3 or TRBV12-4 with TRBJ1-2; maybe TRBD1 (5 bases). The CDR3 consists of 13 residues. Trimming pared 2 bases from V and 8 bases from J, leaving 12 bases between. The CDR3 is CASSLRGERGYTF. The CDR3 DNA reads as TGTGCCAGCAGTTTACGGGGGGAGCGGGGCTACACCTTC.

The chain employs TRBV6-1 and TRBJ2-3; 11 nucleotides match TRBD1. V was clipped by 5 bases and J by 3 bases; unmatched bases: 4. The CDR3 is 15 residues long. Per germline, CDR1 MNHNS and CDR2 SASEGT. For the CDR3, the DNA is TGTGCCAGCAGTCCCGGGACAGGGGGAACAGATACGCAGTATTTT. It codes for CASSPGTGGTDTQYF.

The chain uses TRBV30 and TRBJ2-2; 8 bases agree with TRBD2. V was clipped by 3 bases and J by 5 bases; unmatched bases: 5. The CDR3 totals 14 residues. Germline lookup yields CDR1 GTSNPN and CDR2 SVGIG (reference sequence). CDR3 nucleotide sequence: TGTGCCTGGAGGGGACTAGTTTCAACCGGGGAGCTGTTTTTT. It translates to CAWRGLVSTGELFF.

The chain combines TRBV18 with TRBJ1-1; 7 bases fit TRBD1. CDR1 and CDR2 (germline): KGHSH, LQKENI. This CDR3 contains 16 residues. The V segment lost 4 bases and the J segment 0 bases; nucleotides outside the gene matches: 8. In DNA, the CDR3 is TGTGCCAGCTCACAAACCCGGGACAGACTGAACACTGAAGCTTTCTTT. Protein product: CASSQTRDRLNTEAFF.

The chain links TRBV6-5 to TRBJ2-7, with 7 bases identical to TRBD1. Germline V gene sequence: CDR1 MNHEY, CDR2 SVGAGI. The CDR3 has 12 amino acids. V was pared by 6 bases and J by 3 bases, with 2 bases of the junction left unmatched. The chain's CDR3 is CASRDRSYEQYF. In DNA form, the CDR3 reads TGTGCCAGCAGGGACAGGAGCTACGAGCAGTACTTC.

V usage is TRBV5-1 and J usage is TRBJ2-1, with a possible D match to TRBD1 (5 bases). Per germline, CDR1 SGHRS and CDR2 YFSETQ. The CDR3 is made up of 18 amino acids. V gave up 0 bases and J gave up 2 bases, with 18 bases separating them. For the CDR3, the DNA is TGCGCCAGCAGCTTGGGACTCGGAGCAGGGAAGCCCTACAATGAGCAGTTCTTC. Its translation is CASSLGLGAGKPYNEQFF.

This rearrangement joins TRBV11-2 to TRBJ2-2; no firm D call. V was trimmed by 1 base and J by 4 bases, leaving 16 bases between them. The CDR3 extends over 17 amino acids. Germline CDR1 SGHAT, CDR2 FQNNGV. The CDR3 spells CASSLAPRDTLTGELFF. The CDR3 nucleotides read TGTGCCAGCAGCTTAGCCCCCCGAGACACCCTCACCGGGGAGCTGTTTTTT.

This clone was recorded a few times. This chain uses TRBV5-6 with TRBJ1-6; a weak D match, TRBD1 (6 bases). V was shortened by 4 bases and J by 8 bases, with 13 bases between the two germline ends. Germline V gives CDR1 SGHDT, CDR2 YYEEEE. This CDR3 region has 14 residues. CDR3 amino acids: CASSLFGGDSPLHF. For the CDR3, the DNA is TGTGCCAGCAGCCTGTTTGGGGGCGATTCACCCCTCCACTTT.

This clone occurred once. This sample includes further DNA sequences coding for the same CDR3. The rearrangement uses TRBV5-1 and TRBJ1-2, with 9 bases aligning to TRBD1. In germline, CDR1 is SGHRS, CDR2 YFSETQ. The CDR3 covers 14 residues. With V trimmed by 0 bases and J by 4 bases, 1 base remained unmatched. This chain's CDR3 is CASSLGQGGYGYTF. The CDR3 DNA sequence: TGCGCCAGCAGCTTGGGACAGGGGGGCTATGGCTACACCTTC.

This clone has just one count. V usage is TRBV19 and J usage is TRBJ1-1; perhaps TRBD1 as D (5 bases). V was trimmed by 6 bases and J by 6 bases, leaving 14 bases between them. The CDR3 has 13 residues. Germline loops: CDR1 LNHDA, CDR2 SQIVND (reference sequence). The CDR3 sequence is CASSAGLFAEAFF. In DNA form, the CDR3 reads TGTGCCAGTAGCGCAGGGTTGTTCGCTGAAGCTTTCTTT.

The rearrangement joins TRBV5-1 to TRBJ2-1; 8 bases match TRBD2. V lost 0 bases to trimming and J lost 5 bases; unmatched junction nucleotides: 7. Germline V gene lookup returns CDR1 SGHRS and CDR2 YFSETQ. The CDR3 has 16 amino acids. DNA of the CDR3: TGCGCCAGCAGCTTGGCCACGGGACTAGGAGACAATGAGCAGTTCTTC. Amino acids: CASSLATGLGDNEQFF.

The rearrangement uses TRBV18 and TRBJ2-3; D remains ambiguous. The CDR3 has 15 residues. Trimming stripped 0 bases from V and 3 bases from J, with 10 bases between. The germline V gene has CDR1 KGHSH and CDR2 LQKENI. The CDR3 coding sequence is TGTGCCAGCTCACCACCGGCCCTAGGAACAGATACGCAGTATTTT. Encoded protein: CASSPPALGTDTQYF.

With regard to this clone: A read error may account for a junction end that differs from germline. The V and J genes are TRBV30 and TRBJ1-3, with no clear D. The CDR3 totals 11 residues. The germline V gene encodes CDR1 GTSNPN and CDR2 SVGIG (reference sequence). DNA for the CDR3: TGTGCCTCGCGAATTGCCCTCTCTCCCCTTTTT. Translating it yields CASRIALSPLF. Using reference TRBV30 and TRBJ1-3 for the parts outside the CDR3, the full variable domain is SQTIHQWPATLVQPVGSPLSLECTVEGTSNPNLYWYRQAAGRGLQLLFYSVGIGQISSEVPQNLSASRPQDRQFILSSKKLLLSDSGFYLCASRIALSPLFGEGSWLTVV.

The genes are TRBV6-4 and TRBJ1-2; D not resolved. Germline V gives CDR1 MRHNA, CDR2 SNTAGT. V was trimmed by 0 bases and J by 5 bases, leaving 7 bases between them. This CDR3 spans 13 amino acids. The CDR3 sequence: CASSDSSGYGYTF. As DNA, the CDR3 is TGTGCCAGCAGTGACTCCTCAGGTTATGGCTACACCTTC.

The chain carries TRBV24-1 and TRBJ2-7, with TRBD2 as a possible D gene (6 bases). CDR1 and CDR2 from the germline V gene are KGHDR and SFDVKD. CDR3 length equals 16 residues. V dropped 4 bases and J dropped 4 bases, with 19 bases sitting between them. The CDR3 loop reads CATSDARASGEYEQYF. Here the CDR3 DNA reads TGTGCCACCAGTGACGCACGGGCCTCGGGGGAATACGAGCAGTACTTC.

The rearrangement links TRBV28 to TRBJ2-5; D is undetermined. This CDR3 has 12 residues. Trimming took 5 bases from V and 1 from J, leaving 5 bases between them. Germline values: CDR1 MDHEN, CDR2 SYDVKM. CDR3 DNA: TGTGCCAGCAGTCAAATCCAAGAGACCCAGTACTTC. Residues: CASSQIQETQYF.

The chain recombines TRBV7-2 with TRBJ2-2; TRBD1 matches 7 bases. The CDR3 is made up of 16 amino acids. Germline V lookup: CDR1 SGHTA, CDR2 FQGNSA. V dropped 5 bases and J dropped 2; count of bases not matched to a gene: 8. CDR3 region: CASSHRTGDNTGELFF. DNA for the CDR3: TGTGCCAGCAGCCACCGGACAGGAGATAACACCGGGGAGCTGTTTTTT.

The chain joins TRBV3-1 (or the pseudogene TRBV3-2) to TRBJ2-7; D not certain. The V gene lost 3 bases and the J gene lost 6 bases, with 6 bases spanning the gap. Germline assignment: CDR1 LGHDT and CDR2 YNNKEL (reference sequence). CDR3 size: 11 residues. This chain's CDR3 is CASSHGPEQYF. CDR3 DNA: TGTGCCAGCAGCCACGGTCCCGAGCAGTACTTC.

The chain joins TRBV30 to TRBJ2-1; 10 nucleotides match TRBD1. Looked up from germline, CDR1 is GTSNPN and CDR2 is SVGIG (reference sequence). CDR3 length: 15 amino acids. With 2 bases clipped from V and 1 base from J, the junction kept 2 bases outside the gene matches. CDR3 amino acids: CAWSRGQGSYNEQFF. In DNA form, the CDR3 reads TGTGCCTGGAGTAGGGGACAGGGGTCCTACAATGAGCAGTTCTTC. The whole variable domain, filled in from reference TRBV30 and TRBJ2-1, reads SQTIHQWPATLVQPVGSPLSLECTVEGTSNPNLYWYRQAAGRGLQLLFYSVGIGQISSEVPQNLSASRPQDRQFILSSKKLLLSDSGFYLCAWSRGQGSYNEQFFGPGTRLTVL.

V and J are TRBV28 and TRBJ2-7, with 14 bases that match TRBD2. The CDR3 has 16 residues. Germline loops: CDR1 MDHEN, CDR2 SYDVKM. Trimming removed 5 bases from V and 5 bases from J; junction bases left unmatched: 8. The CDR3 spells CASSPRRLAGGDEQYF. Written as DNA, the CDR3 is TGTGCCAGCAGTCCCCGGCGACTAGCGGGGGGGGACGAGCAGTACTTC.

This rearrangement joins TRBV11-3 to TRBJ1-6, with D uncertain. Germline assignment: CDR1 SGHNT and CDR2 YENEEA. The V gene lost 1 base and the J gene lost 4 bases, with 20 bases spanning the gap. The CDR3 contains 19 residues. CDR3 nucleotide sequence: TGTGCCAGCAGCTTAGCCGGGAACCCTATCTCAGCTTATAATTCACCCCTCCACTTT. Its protein product is CASSLAGNPISAYNSPLHF.

The genes are TRBV11-1 and TRBJ1-1; D remains ambiguous. Between the trimmed V and J ends, which lost 5 bases and 10 bases, there was a span of 17 bases. Germline values: CDR1 SGHAT, CDR2 FQDESV (reference sequence). CDR3 length equals 13 residues. DNA of the CDR3: TGTGCCAGCAGCCTTCAAGTTGAGGTTGCAGCTTTCTTT. As protein: CASSLQVEVAAFF.

The CDR3 region has the DNA TGTGCCACCTTGGCCGACTCCTATAATTCACCCCTCCACTTT. Its protein product is CATLADSYNSPLHF. This chain joins TRBV6-5 and TRBJ1-6; D not resolved. Trimming cost V 10 bases and J 0 bases, with 10 bases left between them. The CDR3 contains 14 residues. Per germline, CDR1 MNHEY and CDR2 SVGAGI.

The V call is TRBV5-4, the J call TRBJ1-3; the D is unclear. The length of the CDR3 is 14 residues. Germline V gene data show CDR1 as SGHNT and CDR2 as YYREEE (reference sequence). V shed 4 bases and J shed 0 bases, with 8 bases lying between them. The CDR3 spells CASSGVDSGNTIYF. CDR3 in DNA: TGTGCCAGCAGCGGAGTCGACTCTGGAAACACCATATATTTT.

This clone was seen a handful of times. This chain uses TRBV13 with TRBJ1-1, with D possibly being TRBD1 (5 bases). The CDR3 contains 12 residues. The germline gives CDR1 PRHDT, CDR2 FYEKMQ (reference sequence). V was clipped by 1 base and J by 10 bases, with 10 bases between them. The CDR3 DNA follows: TGTGCCAGCAGCTTAGTGGCAGGGCGAGCTTTCTTT. This translates into CASSLVAGRAFF.

The genes are TRBV6-5 and TRBJ2-7; TRBD1 matches at 7 bases. The CDR3 is made up of 15 amino acids. In germline, CDR1 is MNHEY, CDR2 SVGAGI. V lost 2 bases to trimming and J lost 1 base; unmatched junction nucleotides: 5. As DNA, the CDR3 is TGTGCCAGCAGTTACAGCCAGGGACAGTCCTACGAGCAGTACTTC. This encodes CASSYSQGQSYEQYF.

As DNA, the CDR3 is TGTGCCAGCAGCTTAGTCGCGGGGGGCGGTATTGTCGCAGATACGCAGTATTTT. Its protein product is CASSLVAGGGIVADTQYF. The V and J genes are TRBV7-2 and TRBJ2-3; TRBD2 matches 8 bases. This CDR3 spans 18 amino acids. The trim removed 1 base at V and 4 bases at J, leaving 13 bases unmatched. CDR1 and CDR2 from the germline V gene are SGHTA and FQGNSA.

DNA for the CDR3: TGTGCCAGCAGAAAGGGGGGGGGACCAGATACGCAGTATTTT. It is translated as CASRKGGGPDTQYF. The chain recombines TRBV2 with TRBJ2-3; weak D call: TRBD2 (7 bases). Between the trimmed V and J ends, which lost 6 bases and 4 bases, there was a span of 14 bases. CDR1 SNHLY and CDR2 FYNNEI come from the germline V gene. This CDR3 has 14 amino acids.

The chain carries TRBV12-3 or TRBV12-4 and TRBJ2-5, with D hard to call. Trimming pared 4 bases from V and 0 bases from J, leaving 6 bases between. This CDR3 is 13 amino acids long. The CDR3 loop is CASSSLHQETQYF. Written as DNA, the CDR3 is TGTGCCAGCAGTTCCCTCCACCAAGAGACCCAGTACTTC.

This chain connects TRBV29-1 to TRBJ1-2; no clear D gene. V was cut by 1 base and J by 4 bases, with 16 bases left in between. The CDR3 contains 15 residues. CDR1 SQVTM and CDR2 ANQGSEA come from the germline V gene. CDR3 loop: CSVEGSGGTTYGYTF. For the CDR3, the DNA is TGCAGCGTTGAAGGGAGCGGCGGCACGACCTATGGCTACACCTTC.

The gene calls are TRBV6-4 and TRBJ1-2; 10 nucleotides align to TRBD1. The CDR3 consists of 15 residues. V shed 0 bases, J shed 3 bases, and the junction held 1 base outside the gene matches. Per germline, CDR1 MRHNA and CDR2 SNTAGT. Here the CDR3 reads CASSDSGTGDYGYTF. As DNA, the CDR3 is TGTGCCAGCAGTGACTCCGGGACAGGGGACTATGGCTACACCTTC.